This T cell receptor beta chain was observed in a study of CD8+ T cells in alopecia areata. Overall study findings and caveats: TCRs were shared less clearly across patients than in mice, possibly for HLA-related reasons. Resident alphabeta T cells of normal skin are also sequenced in scalp samples. Greater clonality was observed in lesional scalp samples, especially alopecia totalis/universalis, versus normal scalp.

Alopecia areata patients gave lesional scalp punch biopsies and peripheral blood samples. This CDR3 is 13 amino acids long. Trimming took off 0 bases at V and 6 bases at J, with 6 bases between the two ends. CDR1 is MGHRA, CDR2 YSYEKL, per germline. The sequencing template was cDNA reverse transcribed from extracted RNA. Clones were read by immunoSEQ multiplex PCR, and TCRdb kept only the in-frame ones, dropping some. The sample includes about 82,000 clones, about 53% of them seen just once. About this clone itself: Its specificity is not known.

The rearrangement uses TRBV4-1 and TRBJ1-5, with unresolved D. The specimen was NKG2D-high CD8+ T cells sorted from blood. This TCR derives from a human donor with alopecia areata. CDR3 DNA: TGCGCCAGCAGCCAAGAGTGGGGTCAGCCCCAGCATTTT. It translates to CASSQEWGQPQHF.